The 9 T cell receptor beta chains reported below all come from one sample, sequenced in a study of response to subunit inactivated influenza vaccine. In TCRdb, the RT-PCR reads were re-called with MiXCR into one record per CDR3 protein. The sample yields a few hundred thousand distinct CDR3 sequences, less than 15% seen once. The sequences come from PBMCs from blood, collected less than 13 days after vaccination. These receptors all come from a man aged 50 or older who received an inactivated influenza vaccine.

This clonotype was seen a handful of times. The V call is TRBV4-2, the J call TRBJ1-1; TRBD1 aligns across 7 bases. Germline V gene sequence: CDR1 LGHNA, CDR2 YNFKEQ. CDR3 size: 18 residues. V dropped 4 bases and J dropped 0; count of bases not matched to a gene: 14. The CDR3 protein is CASSLSSGGLGMNTEAFF. The CDR3 DNA reads TGTGCCAGCAGCCTTTCCTCAGGGGGACTTGGAATGAACACTGAAGCTTTCTTT.

This clonotype occurred once. A much larger clone differs from this one at a single base, so this may be a read error. The CDR3 region is CSARDLDSYNEQFF. CDR3 nucleotides: TGCAGTGCTAGAGATCTGGACTCCTACAATGAGCAGTTCTTC. The chain couples TRBV20-1 to TRBJ2-1, with D hard to call. The CDR3 has 14 amino acids. Germline V lookup: CDR1 DFQATT, CDR2 SNEGSKA (reference sequence). Trimming removed 0 bases at V and 0 bases at J, with 6 bases between.

The J gene is TRBJ2-3, the V gene TRBV5-1; D is unclear. Trimming removed 0 bases from V and 5 bases from J, with 10 bases in between. This CDR3 is 14 amino acids long. Germline lookup yields CDR1 SGHRS and CDR2 YFSETQ. For the CDR3, the DNA is TGCGCCAGCAGCTTGGGACGGTGGAGAGATACGCAGTATTTT. It yields the protein CASSLGRWRDTQYF.

The chain is built from TRBV18 and TRBJ2-3; D perhaps matches TRBD1 (5 bases). Germline CDR1 reads KGHSH; CDR2 reads LQKENI. The V end lost 3 bases, the J end lost 2 bases, and 12 bases lay between the germline ends. The CDR3 spans 15 residues. The CDR3 spells CASSPGRYNTDTQYF. The CDR3 DNA reads as TGTGCCAGCTCACCGGGGCGATACAACACAGATACGCAGTATTTT.

This clonotype was seen ten or more times. The chain recombines TRBV10-3 with TRBJ2-3; a weak D match, TRBD2 (7 bases). The germline CDR1 and CDR2 sequences are ENHRY and SYGVKD. The CDR3 length is 15 residues. V shed 6 bases and J shed 2 bases, with 15 bases lying between them. The CDR3 sequence is CAIREGGGVTDTQYF. DNA for the CDR3: TGTGCCATCAGGGAGGGGGGGGGCGTCACAGATACGCAGTATTTT.

The chain combines TRBV7-2 with TRBJ2-2; TRBD1 or TRBD2 may be the D gene (5 bases each). The germline V and J ends were trimmed by 0 bases and 4 bases, with 12 bases remaining between them. From germline, CDR1 is SGHTA and CDR2 FQGNSA. The CDR3 loop spans 16 amino acids. CDR3: CASSLALGTGTGELFF. The CDR3 DNA sequence: TGTGCCAGCAGCTTAGCGCTAGGGACCGGCACCGGGGAGCTGTTTTTT.

V and J are TRBV7-2 and TRBJ1-6; D unclear. Germline V gene sequence: CDR1 SGHTA, CDR2 FQGNSA. V dropped 2 bases and J dropped 9 bases, with 17 bases sitting between them. This CDR3 region has 16 residues. CDR3: CASSLNSWQAGSPLHF. The CDR3 DNA reads as TGTGCCAGCAGCTTAAATTCTTGGCAGGCTGGTTCACCCCTCCACTTT.

J is TRBJ2-1 and V is TRBV20-1; possibly TRBD1 for D (5 bases). Deletions cut 2 bases from V and 7 bases from J, with 15 bases between. The CDR3 spans 14 residues. Germline V gene sequence: CDR1 DFQATT, CDR2 SNEGSKA (reference sequence). CDR3 DNA sequence: TGCAGTGCTAGATTCCAGGGCGGTAGAAATGAGCAGTTCTTC. It translates to CSARFQGGRNEQFF.

This clonotype occurred many times. V is TRBV6-2 or TRBV6-3 and J is TRBJ1-2, with unresolved D. Deletions cut 6 bases from V and 4 bases from J, with 9 bases between. Germline V CDR1 and CDR2: MNHEY, SVGEGT. This CDR3 region has 12 residues. This CDR3 reads CASSQTRYGYTF. The CDR3 DNA reads TGTGCCAGCAGCCAGACTCGCTATGGCTACACCTTC.